The 14 T cell receptor beta chains listed next were all sequenced from one sample in a study of blood T cell repertoires in COVID-19. Data came from immunoSEQ multiplex PCR; TCRdb stores just in-frame clones and leaves some out. The data contain 250,000 to 300,000 clones, roughly 86% of them singletons. The specimen was peripheral blood. The receptors come from a woman aged 25 to 39 with COVID-19, enrolled during active disease.

The CDR3 nucleotides read TGTGCCAGCAGCTTTCCCCTTAGCGGGAGAATAGGCAATGAGCAGTTCTTC. As protein: CASSFPLSGRIGNEQFF. This chain connects TRBV5-4 to TRBJ2-1; 9 bases agree with TRBD2. This CDR3 is built from 17 residues. The junction had 12 bases not matched to a gene; V was cut back by 2 bases and J by 6 bases. Germline assignment: CDR1 SGHNT and CDR2 YYREEE (reference sequence).

The chain employs TRBV19 and TRBJ1-2, with a possible D match to TRBD1 (6 bases). V was trimmed by 11 bases and J by 0 bases, leaving 19 bases between them. CDR1 and CDR2 from the germline V gene are LNHDA and SQIVND (reference sequence). This CDR3 contains 15 residues. The CDR3, as DNA: TGTGCCTCTGAACCTACCAGGGGTGCTAACTATGGCTACACCTTC. It codes for CASEPTRGANYGYTF.

The CDR3 DNA follows: TGTGCCAGCAGTTACAGCGGGTGGACCGGGGAGCTGTTTTTT. Residues: CASSYSGWTGELFF. The chain links TRBV6-2 or TRBV6-3 to TRBJ2-2, with D possibly being TRBD2 (6 bases). There are 14 residues in the CDR3. CDR1 MNHEY and CDR2 SVGEGT come from the germline V gene. Trimming removed 2 bases at V and 5 bases at J, with 9 bases between.

This CDR3 reads CASRGLAEMNTGELFF. The CDR3 DNA reads as TGTGCCAGCAGGGGACTAGCGGAGATGAACACCGGGGAGCTGTTTTTT. This sequence joins TRBV28 and TRBJ2-2; 11 bases agree with TRBD2. The CDR3 is 16 amino acids. Germline V gene lookup returns CDR1 MDHEN and CDR2 SYDVKM. Trimming took 6 bases from V and 1 from J; bases not matched to a gene: 4.

The V and J genes are TRBV2 and TRBJ2-7; 10 bases map to TRBD1. This CDR3 region has 14 residues. CDR1 is SNHLY and CDR2 is FYNNEI in the germline V gene. V was clipped by 10 bases and J by 5 bases; unmatched bases: 11. The CDR3 DNA is TGTGCCAAACCTCCGGGACAGGGGATCAACGAGCAGTACTTC. This sequence encodes CAKPPGQGINEQYF.

V gene TRBV11-1 combines with J gene TRBJ2-7, with 8 positions matching TRBD2. The length of the CDR3 is 14 residues. Germline lookup yields CDR1 SGHAT and CDR2 FQDESV (reference sequence). Germline trimming cut 3 bases from V and 3 bases from J; bases unmatched to any gene: 4. The CDR3 DNA reads TGTGCCAGCAGCTTTAGCGGGGCGGGCTACGAGCAGTACTTC. The encoded protein is CASSFSGAGYEQYF.

The chain has TRBV30 and TRBJ2-7; maybe TRBD2 (5 bases). The CDR3 has 12 amino acids. Germline assignment: CDR1 GTSNPN and CDR2 SVGIG (reference sequence). V lost 8 bases and J 2 bases, leaving 13 bases between the germline ends. The CDR3 region is CALGENTYEQYF. CDR3 DNA: TGTGCCCTCGGGGAAAACACCTACGAGCAGTACTTC. The full variable domain, rest sourced from reference TRBV30 and TRBJ2-7, is SQTIHQWPATLVQPVGSPLSLECTVEGTSNPNLYWYRQAAGRGLQLLFYSVGIGQISSEVPQNLSASRPQDRQFILSSKKLLLSDSGFYLCALGENTYEQYFGPGTRLTVT.

V is TRBV28 and J is TRBJ2-5, with D possibly matching TRBD2 (6 bases). This CDR3 region has 14 residues. Germline assignment: CDR1 MDHEN and CDR2 SYDVKM. Trimming stripped 2 bases from V and 4 bases from J, with 11 bases between. The CDR3 DNA reads as TGTGCCAGCAGTTTAGGCCGGGAGAGAGAGACCCAGTACTTC. Encoded protein: CASSLGRERETQYF.

V gene TRBV5-6 combines with J gene TRBJ1-5, with D hard to call. CDR3 length: 14 amino acids. Germline CDR1 SGHDT, CDR2 YYEEEE. Deletions cut 0 bases from V and 5 bases from J, with 9 bases between. The DNA of the CDR3 is TGTGCCAGCAGCTTGGGTGTTCATGATCAGCCCCAGCATTTT. It translates to CASSLGVHDQPQHF.

V usage is TRBV24-1 and J usage is TRBJ2-2; a weak D match, TRBD2 (6 bases). In germline, CDR1 is KGHDR, CDR2 SFDVKD. Trimming shortened V by 1 base and J by 4 bases, and 9 bases separated the two germline ends. CDR3 length equals 15 residues. The CDR3 DNA sequence: TGTGCCACCAGTGATTTCGGGGGAGCCACCGGGGAGCTGTTTTTT. Its translation is CATSDFGGATGELFF.

The chain carries TRBV6-5 and TRBJ2-7; TRBD2 might be the D (5 bases). The CDR3 extends over 10 amino acids. Germline V gene lookup returns CDR1 MNHEY and CDR2 SVGAGI. V lost 6 bases, J lost 12 bases, and 12 bases lay in between. CDR3 in amino acids: CASRDSTWYF. CDR3 in DNA: TGTGCCAGCAGGGACTCTACGTGGTACTTC.

The chain recombines TRBV7-3 with TRBJ2-1, with 12 bases matching TRBD1. Per the germline V gene, CDR1 is SGHTA and CDR2 is FQGTGA. The length of the CDR3 is 16 residues. V lost 2 bases to trimming and J lost 6 bases; unmatched junction nucleotides: 5. The CDR3 loop reads CASSLPGQGAANEQFF. CDR3 DNA: TGTGCCAGCAGCTTACCGGGACAGGGGGCCGCCAATGAGCAGTTCTTC. Variable domain in full (rest from reference TRBV7-3 and TRBJ2-1): GAGVSQTPSNKVTEKGKYVELRCDPISGHTALYWYRQSLGQGPEFLIYFQGTGAADDSGLPNDRFFAVRPEGSVSTLKIQRTERGDSAVYLCASSLPGQGAANEQFFGPGTRLTVL.

The genes are TRBV4-2 and TRBJ2-2, with a weak D call TRBD2 (5 bases). Per the germline V gene, CDR1 is LGHNA and CDR2 is YNFKEQ. The CDR3 is 13 amino acids. Trimming pared 4 bases from V and 7 bases from J, leaving 10 bases between. The CDR3, as DNA: TGTGCCAGCAGCCGGCGAGGGCACGGGGAGCTGTTTTTT. It codes for CASSRRGHGELFF.

This chain joins TRBV7-2 and TRBJ1-2; 12 nucleotides agree with TRBD1. With 0 bases clipped from V and 7 bases from J, the junction kept 3 bases outside the gene matches. Germline V gene sequence: CDR1 SGHTA, CDR2 FQGNSA. The CDR3 extends over 15 amino acids. The CDR3 bases are TGTGCCAGCAGCTTAGCGGGGACAGGGGGCCGTGGCTACACCTTC. This translates into CASSLAGTGGRGYTF.